The rows below give T cell receptor beta chains drawn from one sample of a study of T cell responses to AZD1222 COVID-19 vaccine. TCRdb keeps only in-frame clones here, not all; method: immunoSEQ multiplex PCR. Of about 200,000 clones listed, more than 85% are singletons. Here the sequenced sample was peripheral blood, taken on day 0 of MenACWY control vaccination. All receptors derive from an adult in good health. Both conserved end residues are part of each CDR3. D genes are given only for firm matches. Not all rows give a size; the values are once, few, many and, for expanded clones, a class.

D gene	clone size	V gene	J gene	CDR3 protein	CDR3 DNA
-	few	TRBV28	TRBJ1-2	CASRQGHGGYTF	TGTGCCAGCAGGCAGGGACATGGTGGCTACACCTTC
-	-	TRBV5-8	TRBJ1-2	CASSLYATADYGYTF	TGTGCCAGCAGCTTGTATGCGACAGCGGACTATGGCTACACCTTC
-	-	TRBV19	TRBJ2-1	CASTVGSSYNEQFF	TGTGCCAGTACCGTGGGGAGCTCCTACAATGAGCAGTTCTTC
-	-	TRBV5-8	TRBJ2-5	CASSLVVGGGTQYF	TGTGCCAGCAGCTTGGTTGTCGGAGGGGGGACCCAGTACTTC
-	-	TRBV27	TRBJ1-5	CASSFRRDNQPQHF	TGTGCCAGCAGTTTCAGGCGAGACAATCAGCCCCAGCATTTT
TRBD1	-	TRBV7-2	TRBJ1-1	CASSPRQGVTEAFF	TGTGCCAGCAGCCCCCGACAGGGAGTAACTGAAGCTTTCTTT
TRBD1	-	TRBV10-2	TRBJ2-3	CASSEARGTSTDTQYF	TGCGCCAGCAGTGAAGCCAGGGGGACCTCCACAGATACGCAGTATTTT
-	-	TRBV6-5	TRBJ2-5	CASRYGSRETQYF	TGTGCCAGCAGGTACGGGTCGAGGGAGACCCAGTACTTC
-	-	TRBV5-4	TRBJ1-3	CASSLSSGNTIYF	TGTGCCAGCAGCTTGTCCTCTGGAAACACCATATATTTT
-	-	TRBV5-5	TRBJ1-2	CASNPGDYGYTF	TGTGCCAGCAACCCAGGCGACTATGGCTACACCTTC
-	few	TRBV21-1	TRBJ2-7	CASSKAPGVYEQYF	TGTGCCAGCAGCAAAGCTCCAGGGGTTTACGAGCAGTACTTC
-	-	TRBV7-3	TRBJ1-3	CASSSGHNSGNTIYF	TGTGCCAGCAGTTCAGGACACAACTCTGGAAACACCATATATTTT
-	once	TRBV5-6	TRBJ1-6	CASLRVATEQYSPLHF	TGTGCCAGCTTAAGGGTTGCGACAGAGCAATATTCACCCCTCCACTTT
TRBD1	-	TRBV7-2	TRBJ1-4	CASSLPGTGEKLFF	TGTGCCAGCAGCTTGCCCGGGACAGGTGAAAAACTGTTTTTT
-	-	TRBV3-1/TRBV3-2	TRBJ1-5	CASSPGGGQPQHF	TGTGCCAGCAGCCCGGGTGGGGGTCAGCCCCAGCATTTT
TRBD2	-	TRBV16	TRBJ2-7	CASSPAGTSSYEQYF	TGTGCCAGCAGCCCAGCCGGGACTAGTTCCTACGAGCAGTACTTC
-	-	TRBV18	TRBJ1-3	CASSPQGSSGNTIYF	TGTGCCAGCTCACCGCAGGGGTCCTCTGGAAACACCATATATTTT
-	-	TRBV7-2	TRBJ1-5	CASSLGSQGGNQPQHF	TGTGCCAGCAGCTTAGGATCCCAGGGCGGCAATCAGCCCCAGCATTTT
TRBD2	-	TRBV7-2	TRBJ2-3	CASSLNSLAGTDTQYF	TGTGCCAGCAGCTTAAACTCCCTAGCGGGCACAGATACGCAGTATTTT
-	-	TRBV30	TRBJ1-2	CAWGREGNYGYAF	TGTGCCTGGGGAAGGGAGGGGAACTATGGCTACGCCTTC
-	-	TRBV7-9	TRBJ2-2	CASSYGNPNTGELFF	TGTGCCAGCAGCTACGGGAATCCGAACACCGGGGAGCTGTTTTTT
TRBD1	-	TRBV5-1	TRBJ1-1	CASSPSRDSLNTEAFF	TGCGCCAGCAGCCCATCAAGGGACAGTCTGAACACTGAAGCTTTCTTT
-	once	TRBV28	TRBJ1-3	CATNSGNTIYF	TGTGCCACCAACTCTGGAAACACCATATATTTT
-	-	TRBV28	TRBJ2-7	CASRSSGPSYEQYF	TGTGCCAGCAGATCATCAGGGCCCTCCTACGAGCAGTACTTC
-	-	TRBV3-1/TRBV3-2	TRBJ2-7	CASSQAPPTEQYF	TGTGCCAGCAGCCAAGCCCCCCCCACCGAGCAGTACTTC
-	-	TRBV7-8	TRBJ2-2	CASNTGYPTGELFF	TGTGCCAGCAACACGGGCTACCCCACCGGGGAGCTGTTTTTT
TRBD1	few	TRBV2	TRBJ1-2	CASSAGQGPGYTF	TGTGCCAGCAGTGCGGGACAGGGTCCTGGCTACACCTTC
-	-	TRBV12-5	TRBJ1-5	CASGPGRTFNQPQHF	TGTGCTAGTGGTCCCGGACGGACATTCAATCAGCCCCAGCATTTT
-	-	TRBV4-3	TRBJ2-7	CASSQDYTSYEQYF	TGCGCCAGCAGCCAAGACTACACCTCCTACGAGCAGTACTTC
-	few	TRBV19	TRBJ1-3	CASTPWRDTSGNTIYF	TGTGCCAGTACCCCGTGGAGGGACACCTCTGGAAACACCATATATTTT
-	-	TRBV5-4	TRBJ1-6	CASRLGSGGSSPLHF	TGTGCCAGCAGGTTGGGGTCAGGCGGGAGTTCACCCCTCCACTTT
-	-	TRBV25-1	TRBJ2-1	CASSGPGRVLHNEQFF	TGTGCCAGCAGTGGACCGGGACGAGTCTTACACAATGAGCAGTTCTTC
TRBD2	-	TRBV5-1	TRBJ2-3	CASSLSGGSTDTQYF	TGCGCCAGCAGCTTATCGGGGGGTAGCACAGATACGCAGTATTTT
-	once	TRBV28	TRBJ1-3	CASSLTGRDTIYF	TGTGCCAGCAGTTTGACGGGCCGGGACACCATATATTTT
-	-	TRBV7-2	TRBJ2-3	CASTAQPGAATDTQYF	TGTGCCAGCACCGCCCAACCCGGGGCGGCGACAGATACGCAGTATTTT
-	-	TRBV9	TRBJ2-7	CASSGLRGYEQYF	TGTGCCAGCAGCGGTCTCAGGGGATACGAGCAGTACTTC
TRBD2	-	TRBV7-9	TRBJ2-2	CASSSLAGGPNTGELFF	TGTGCCAGCAGCTCCCTAGCGGGGGGCCCGAACACCGGGGAGCTGTTTTTT
-	-	TRBV5-6	TRBJ2-7	CASSWGFEQYF	TGTGCCAGCAGCTGGGGGTTCGAGCAGTACTTC
TRBD1	-	TRBV28	TRBJ1-6	CASSFSGQGQGSYNSPLHF	TGTGCCAGCAGTTTCTCTGGACAGGGCCAAGGCTCCTATAATTCACCCCTCCACTTT